One sample yielded the 22 T cell receptor beta chains listed below, sequenced in a study of T cell repertoires in cytomegalovirus infection. MiXCR, applied by TCRdb to the reads, yields one record per CDR3 protein. This sample has 800,000 to 950,000 distinct CDR3 sequences, with about 33% found just once. These TCRs' antigens remain unknown. This specimen was cultured CD8+ T cells from PBMCs, taken from culture after CMV antigen stimulation. The receptors shown here come from a human donor in good health (CMV status not recorded). Some clones in this sample may be carry-over from other donors' samples.

The chain is built from TRBV28 and TRBJ2-2; 7 bases agree with TRBD1. CDR1 is MDHEN and CDR2 is SYDVKM in the germline V gene. The CDR3 consists of 21 residues. Germline trimming cut 6 bases from V and 0 bases from J; bases unmatched to any gene: 22. The CDR3 spells CASSHHLETGPPFANTGELFF. The DNA for the CDR3 is TGTGCCAGCAGCCATCACCTAGAGACAGGGCCCCCATTCGCGAACACCGGGGAGCTGTTTTTT.

This clonotype was detected a few times. The chain carries TRBV7-9 and TRBJ2-1; D perhaps matches TRBD2 (7 bases). This CDR3 has 15 residues. Germline CDR1 SEHNR, CDR2 FQNEAQ (reference sequence). Trimming cost V 3 bases and J 4 bases, with 13 bases left between them. The DNA for the CDR3 is TGTGCCAGCAGCTTCGGGGGGCCCCCTTACAATGAGCAGTTCTTC. Amino acids: CASSFGGPPYNEQFF.

The V call is TRBV4-1, the J call TRBJ2-4; D remains ambiguous. CDR3 length: 17 residues. Germline V gene data show CDR1 as MGHRA and CDR2 as YSYEKL. Trimming took 1 base from V and 2 from J, leaving 15 bases between them. The CDR3 coding sequence is TGCGCCAGCAGCCAAGGGATGGGCCCCGGCCCCAAAAACATTCAGTACTTC. Residues: CASSQGMGPGPKNIQYF.

The table lists this clonotype with a few counts. This chain uses TRBV6-5 with TRBJ1-2; TRBD1 matches at 11 bases. V shed 5 bases, J shed 8 bases, and the junction held 10 bases outside the gene matches. The CDR3 runs 15 residues. CDR1 and CDR2 (germline): MNHEY, SVGAGI. The CDR3 DNA reads TGTGCCAGCAGTCCGTTGGGACAGGGGGGTGAAGGCTACACCTTC. Amino acids: CASSPLGQGGEGYTF.

Points on this clonotype: Given the absence of the conserved phenylalanine or tryptophan at the CDR3 end, a read error is likely. The V call is TRBV27, the J call TRBJ1-4, with D possibly matching TRBD1 (6 bases). The CDR3 covers 14 residues. Germline V lookup: CDR1 MNHEY, CDR2 SMNVEV (reference sequence). V lost 7 bases, J lost 5 bases, and 14 bases lay in between. CDR3 region: CASKRGTSNEKLFL. The CDR3 DNA reads as TGTGCCAGCAAACGGGGGACAAGCAATGAAAAACTGTTTCTT.

This clonotype came up a few times. This chain joins TRBV7-9 and TRBJ2-1; 7 bases align to TRBD1. The J segment lost 8 bases and the V segment lost 5 bases, leaving 6 bases of the junction unmatched. This CDR3 spans 13 amino acids. The germline gives CDR1 SEHNR, CDR2 FQNEAQ (reference sequence). The CDR3 loop reads CASSHGQAYEQFF. CDR3 sequence (DNA): TGTGCCAGCAGCCATGGACAGGCCTATGAGCAGTTCTTC.

This clonotype was recorded many times. The V gene is TRBV7-2, the J gene TRBJ2-1; 8 bases match TRBD1. The CDR3 length is 17 residues. Germline trimming cut 4 bases from V and 5 bases from J; bases unmatched to any gene: 13. Germline V gives CDR1 SGHTA, CDR2 FQGNSA. CDR3 sequence (DNA): TGTGCCAGCAGCTATCGGGACAGGAGGGGGGCAGACAATGAGCAGTTCTTC. This gives the protein CASSYRDRRGADNEQFF.

This clonotype was recorded a few times. This chain joins TRBV7-9 and TRBJ1-2; TRBD1 aligns across 9 bases. The ends lost 5 bases at V and 8 bases at J; junction bases unmatched: 6. This CDR3 is 13 amino acids long. Germline CDR1 reads SEHNR; CDR2 reads FQNEAQ (reference sequence). This CDR3 is CASSGQGKLGYTF. CDR3 bases: TGTGCCAGCAGCGGACAGGGGAAGTTAGGCTACACCTTC.

The gene calls are TRBV7-6 and TRBJ2-5; a possible D gene is TRBD2 (5 bases). The CDR3 runs 15 residues. Trimming stripped 6 bases from V and 0 bases from J, with 14 bases between. The V gene's germline CDR1 is SGHVS and CDR2 FNYEAQ. The CDR3 is CASSPDSQYQETQYF. The CDR3 nucleotides read TGTGCCAGCAGTCCGGACTCCCAGTACCAAGAGACCCAGTACTTC.

The chain recombines TRBV27 with TRBJ2-7; D is undetermined. V was pared by 1 base and J by 5 bases, with 9 bases between. This CDR3 has 13 amino acids. CDR1 is MNHEY, CDR2 SMNVEV, per germline (reference sequence). The CDR3 DNA reads TGTGCCAGCAGTTTATATGGCCAACACGAGCAGTACTTC. It encodes CASSLYGQHEQYF.

The V and J genes are TRBV28 and TRBJ2-5; perhaps D is TRBD1 or TRBD2 (5 bases each). V gave up 6 bases and J gave up 4 bases, with 18 bases separating them. Germline assignment: CDR1 MDHEN and CDR2 SYDVKM. The CDR3 is 15 amino acids. DNA for the CDR3: TGTGCCAGCAGATTTCTCTTCAAGGGGAGAGAGACCCAGTACTTC. Residues: CASRFLFKGRETQYF.

The rearrangement links TRBV20-1 to TRBJ2-1; 8 nucleotides line up with TRBD2. CDR1 and CDR2 (germline): DFQATT, SNEGSKA (reference sequence). With 4 bases clipped from V and 8 bases from J, the junction kept 13 bases outside the gene matches. The CDR3 contains 15 residues. CDR3 DNA sequence: TGCAGTGCTAAGGGGTGGCGGGGGGTTGGCTATGAGCAGTTCTTC. Its protein is CSAKGWRGVGYEQFF.

V gene TRBV7-3 combines with J gene TRBJ2-1; 8 nucleotides match TRBD2. V trimming: 5 bases; J trimming: 8 bases; junction bases outside the gene matches: 14. The CDR3 has 16 amino acids. Germline V gene lookup returns CDR1 SGHTA and CDR2 FQGTGA. The CDR3 is CASSPLEIAGRDEQFF. The CDR3 coding sequence is TGTGCCAGCAGCCCACTGGAAATAGCGGGGAGGGATGAGCAGTTCTTC.

The V and J genes are TRBV20-1 and TRBJ2-1; 7 nucleotides agree with TRBD1. There are 15 residues in the CDR3. J gave up 4 bases and V 4 bases, and 10 bases lay outside the gene matches. Germline CDR1 and CDR2: DFQATT and SNEGSKA (reference sequence). The CDR3 protein is CSAKGGGRSYNEQFF. The CDR3 nucleotides read TGCAGTGCTAAAGGGGGCGGACGGTCTTACAATGAGCAGTTCTTC.

This clonotype came up a few times. The rearrangement links TRBV7-6 to TRBJ2-1; the D gene is possibly TRBD1 (5 bases). Germline CDR1 reads SGHVS; CDR2 reads FNYEAQ. The CDR3 totals 16 residues. V shed 1 base and J shed 3 bases, with 13 bases lying between them. The CDR3 sequence: CASSLVTRQLYNEQFF. CDR3 nucleotide sequence: TGTGCCAGCAGCTTAGTCACGAGACAGCTCTACAATGAGCAGTTCTTC.

The rearrangement links TRBV7-9 to TRBJ1-6; the D is unclear. The germline V gene has CDR1 SEHNR and CDR2 FQNEAQ (reference sequence). The length of the CDR3 is 14 residues. The ends were cut back, 2 bases at V and 9 bases at J, with 11 bases in the middle. CDR3 sequence reads: CASSLPGSSSPLHF. CDR3 DNA: TGTGCCAGCAGCTTACCGGGGTCTTCTTCACCCCTCCACTTT.

This clonotype was detected only a few times. The CDR3 loop is CSGDADGSTDTQYF. DNA for the CDR3: TGCAGCGGTGATGCGGACGGGAGCACAGATACGCAGTATTTT. This rearrangement joins TRBV29-1 to TRBJ2-3; no firm D call. V was clipped by 7 bases and J by 0 bases, with 14 bases between them. Germline V gene data show CDR1 as SQVTM and CDR2 as ANQGSEA. The CDR3 length is 14 residues.

The chain employs TRBV5-1 and TRBJ2-3; the D gene is possibly TRBD1 (6 bases). V was trimmed by 0 bases and J by 1 base, leaving 12 bases between them. This CDR3 has 16 amino acids. CDR1 and CDR2 (germline): SGHRS, YFSETQ. CDR3 sequence reads: CASSLEGQSRTDTQYF. CDR3 coding DNA: TGCGCCAGCAGCTTGGAAGGACAGAGCCGCACAGATACGCAGTATTTT.

The genes are TRBV6-1 and TRBJ1-5; D uncertain. CDR1 and CDR2 from the germline V gene are MNHNS and SASEGT. The CDR3 runs 13 residues. V lost 0 bases and J 3 bases, leaving 3 bases between the germline ends. The CDR3 bases are TGTGCCAGCAGTGAAGCGCCCAATCAGCCCCAGCATTTT. It translates to CASSEAPNQPQHF.

The chain carries TRBV5-1 and TRBJ1-5; D is possibly TRBD1 (6 bases). Trimming stripped 0 bases from V and 6 bases from J, with 34 bases between. Germline V gene lookup returns CDR1 SGHRS and CDR2 YFSETQ. The length of the CDR3 is 22 residues. The CDR3 DNA reads TGCGCCAGCAGCTTGGCCCGGACCTTGAACCTCACGACAGGCACGCGTAGTCAGCCCCAGCATTTT. As protein: CASSLARTLNLTTGTRSQPQHF.

This clonotype has more than one count but fewer than ten. The chain has TRBV6-5 and TRBJ2-1; 8 bases map to TRBD1. The CDR3 extends over 17 amino acids. Germline CDR1 MNHEY, CDR2 SVGAGI. The junction had 8 bases not matched to a gene; V was cut back by 1 base and J by 3 bases. The CDR3 region is CASSYFPHRGNYNEQFF. DNA of the CDR3: TGTGCCAGCAGTTACTTCCCCCACAGGGGGAACTACAATGAGCAGTTCTTC.

This CDR3 is CASRPTDTSRAGELFF. The CDR3 nucleotides are TGTGCCAGCAGGCCTACAGATACCTCCCGGGCCGGGGAGCTGTTTTTT. V usage is TRBV7-9 and J usage is TRBJ2-2, with unresolved D. The CDR3 runs 16 residues. CDR1 and CDR2 (germline): SEHNR, FQNEAQ (reference sequence). Trimming removed 6 bases from V and 6 bases from J, with 20 bases in between.